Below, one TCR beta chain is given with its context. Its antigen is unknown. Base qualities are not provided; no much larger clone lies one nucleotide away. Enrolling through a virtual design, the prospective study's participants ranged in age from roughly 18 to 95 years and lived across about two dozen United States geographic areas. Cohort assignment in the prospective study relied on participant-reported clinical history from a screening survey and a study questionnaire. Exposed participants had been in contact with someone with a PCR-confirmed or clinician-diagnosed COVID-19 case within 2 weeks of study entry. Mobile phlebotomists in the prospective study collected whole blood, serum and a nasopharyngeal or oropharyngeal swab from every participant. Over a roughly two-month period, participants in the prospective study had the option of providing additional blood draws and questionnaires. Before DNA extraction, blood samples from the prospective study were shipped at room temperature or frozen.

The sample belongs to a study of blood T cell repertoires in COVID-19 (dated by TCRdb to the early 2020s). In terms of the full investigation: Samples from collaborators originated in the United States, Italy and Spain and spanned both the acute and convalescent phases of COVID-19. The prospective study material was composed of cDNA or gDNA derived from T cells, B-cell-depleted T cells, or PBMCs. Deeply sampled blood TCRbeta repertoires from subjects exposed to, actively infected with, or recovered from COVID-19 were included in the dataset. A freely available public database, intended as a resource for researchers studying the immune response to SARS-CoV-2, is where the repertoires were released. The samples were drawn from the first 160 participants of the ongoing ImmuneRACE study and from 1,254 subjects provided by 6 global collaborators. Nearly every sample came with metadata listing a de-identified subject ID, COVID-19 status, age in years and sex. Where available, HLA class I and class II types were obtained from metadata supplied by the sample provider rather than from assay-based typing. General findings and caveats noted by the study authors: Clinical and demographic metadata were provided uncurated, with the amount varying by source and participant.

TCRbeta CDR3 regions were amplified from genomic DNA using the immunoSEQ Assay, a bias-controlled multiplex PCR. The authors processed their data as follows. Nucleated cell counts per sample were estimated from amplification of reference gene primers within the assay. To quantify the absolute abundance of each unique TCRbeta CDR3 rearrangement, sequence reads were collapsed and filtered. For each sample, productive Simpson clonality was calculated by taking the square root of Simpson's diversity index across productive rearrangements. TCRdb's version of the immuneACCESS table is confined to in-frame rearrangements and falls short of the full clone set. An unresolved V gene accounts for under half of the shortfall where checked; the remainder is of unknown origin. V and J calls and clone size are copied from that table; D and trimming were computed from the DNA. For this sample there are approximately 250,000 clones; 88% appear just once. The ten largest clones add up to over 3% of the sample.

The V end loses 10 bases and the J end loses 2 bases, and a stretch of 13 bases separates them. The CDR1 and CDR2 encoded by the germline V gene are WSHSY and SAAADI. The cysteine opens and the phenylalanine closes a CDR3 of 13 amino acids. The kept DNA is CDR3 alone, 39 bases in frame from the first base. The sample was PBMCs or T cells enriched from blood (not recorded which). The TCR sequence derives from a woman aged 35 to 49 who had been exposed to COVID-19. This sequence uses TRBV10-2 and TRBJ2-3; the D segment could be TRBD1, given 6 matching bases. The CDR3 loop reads CATGQTLTDTQYF. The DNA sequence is TGCGCCACCGGACAGACCCTCACAGATACGCAGTATTTT.